A single sample gave rise to the 2 T cell receptor beta chains below, sequenced in a study of CXCR3-negative and CXCR3-positive naive CD8 T cells (dated by TCRdb to the late 2010s). General conclusions and limits of the study: Compared with CXCR3-negative naive cells, CXCR3-positive naive cells had TRB CDR3s with higher hydrophobicity (lower Kidera factor 4), lower energy, and higher strength and volume indices.

The antigens these receptors bind are not known. Sequenced using a NextSeq 550. The Human TCR Profiling Kit (MiLaboratory) was used to prepare UMI-labeled 5' RACE TRB cDNA libraries. Each CDR3 protein sequence appears as one entry after TCRdb reprocessed the reads, and no DNA is included. This sample's table lists around 150,000 distinct CDR3 sequences. The ten most abundant clones make up approximately 0.4% of the sample. Input material: naive CXCR3+ CD8+ T cells from blood. Read against the paper, the sample's cell subset or site label means: CD45RO-CCR7+CD27+CD95- naive CD8+ T cells expressing CXCR3 (TNR3+). These receptors were obtained from a human donor in good health. Some clones in this sample may be carry-over from other donors' samples.

The J gene is TRBJ2-7, the V gene TRBV19; TCRdb returns TRBD2, unconfirmable since there is no DNA. This CDR3 is built from 14 residues. Per germline, CDR1 LNHDA and CDR2 SQIVND (reference sequence). The CDR3 sequence: CASSGRAGIYEQYF.

The CDR3 spells CSARGSRLVTIYNEQFF. This rearrangement joins TRBV20-1 to TRBJ2-1; absent DNA, TCRdb's TRBD2 call cannot be checked. This CDR3 is built from 17 residues. CDR1 and CDR2 (germline): DFQATT, SNEGSKA (reference sequence).